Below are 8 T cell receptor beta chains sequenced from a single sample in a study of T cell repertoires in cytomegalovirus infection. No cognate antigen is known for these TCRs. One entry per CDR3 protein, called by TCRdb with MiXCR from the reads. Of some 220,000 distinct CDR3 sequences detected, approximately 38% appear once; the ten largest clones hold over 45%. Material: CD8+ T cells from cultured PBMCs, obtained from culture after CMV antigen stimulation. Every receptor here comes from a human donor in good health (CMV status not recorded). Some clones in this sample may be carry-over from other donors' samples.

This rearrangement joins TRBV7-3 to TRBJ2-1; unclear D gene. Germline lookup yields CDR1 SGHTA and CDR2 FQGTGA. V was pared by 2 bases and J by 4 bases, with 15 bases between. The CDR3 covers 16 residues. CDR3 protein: CASSLGVGPKYNEQFF. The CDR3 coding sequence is TGTGCCAGCAGCTTAGGGGTCGGGCCGAAGTACAATGAGCAGTTCTTC.

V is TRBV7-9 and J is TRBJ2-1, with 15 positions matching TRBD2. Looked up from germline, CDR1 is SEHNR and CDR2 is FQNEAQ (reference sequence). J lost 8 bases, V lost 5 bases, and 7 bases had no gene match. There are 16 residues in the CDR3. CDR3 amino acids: CASSQRTSGRADEQFF. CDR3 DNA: TGTGCCAGCAGCCAACGGACTAGCGGGAGGGCCGATGAGCAGTTCTTC.

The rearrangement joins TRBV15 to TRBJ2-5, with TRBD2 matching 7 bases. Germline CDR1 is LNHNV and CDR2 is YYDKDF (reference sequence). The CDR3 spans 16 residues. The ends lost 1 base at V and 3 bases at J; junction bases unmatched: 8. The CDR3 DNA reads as TGTGCCACCAGCAGAGTTACCGGGACTACGGAAGAGACCCAGTACTTC. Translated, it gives CATSRVTGTTEETQYF.

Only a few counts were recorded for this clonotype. CDR3 region: CASSFDGGLTGYTF. DNA of the CDR3: TGTGCCAGCAGTTTCGATGGCGGCCTTACTGGCTACACCTTC. The chain joins TRBV27 to TRBJ1-2; unclear D gene. From germline, CDR1 is MNHEY and CDR2 SMNVEV (reference sequence). This CDR3 region has 14 residues. Trimming cost V 3 bases and J 7 bases, with 15 bases left between them.

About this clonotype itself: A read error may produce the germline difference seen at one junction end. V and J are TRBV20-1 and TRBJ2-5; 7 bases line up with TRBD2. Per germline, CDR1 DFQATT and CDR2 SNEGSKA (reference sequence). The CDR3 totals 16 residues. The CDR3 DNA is TGCAGTGCCAGAGGGAGGTGGGGAGGGAGCCAAGAGACCCAGTACTTC. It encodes CSARGRWGGSQETQYF.

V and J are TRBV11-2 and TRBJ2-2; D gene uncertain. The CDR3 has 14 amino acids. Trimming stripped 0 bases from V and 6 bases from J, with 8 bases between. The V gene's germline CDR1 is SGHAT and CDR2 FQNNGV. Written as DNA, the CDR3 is TGTGCCAGCAGCTTAGAGTCGGGCTCCGGGGAGCTGTTTTTT. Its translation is CASSLESGSGELFF.

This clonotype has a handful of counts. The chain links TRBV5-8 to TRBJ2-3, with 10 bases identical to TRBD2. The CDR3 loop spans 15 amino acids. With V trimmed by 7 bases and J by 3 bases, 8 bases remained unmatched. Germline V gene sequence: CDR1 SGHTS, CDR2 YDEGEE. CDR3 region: CASAPGTSVTDTQYF. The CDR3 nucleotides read TGTGCCAGCGCTCCCGGGACTAGCGTAACAGATACGCAGTATTTT. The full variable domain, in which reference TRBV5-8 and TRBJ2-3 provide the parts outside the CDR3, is EAGVTQSPTHLIKTRGQQATLRCSPISGHTSVYWYQQALGLGLQFLLWYDEGEERNRGNFPPRFSGRQFPNYSSELNVNALELEDSALYLCASAPGTSVTDTQYFGPGTRLTVL.

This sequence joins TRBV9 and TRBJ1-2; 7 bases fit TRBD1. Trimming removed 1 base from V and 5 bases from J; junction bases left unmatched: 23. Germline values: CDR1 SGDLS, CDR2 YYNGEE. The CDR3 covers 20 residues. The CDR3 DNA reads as TGTGCCAGCAGCGTATCAGGGTCGGACAGGTTGGGGGTGGGTGGGTATGGCTACACCTTC. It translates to CASSVSGSDRLGVGGYGYTF.